The 27 T cell receptor beta chains listed next were all sequenced from one sample in a study of T-cell reconstitution after alpha-beta-depleted transplantation in children. A library of TCRbeta sequences, prepared with unique molecular identifiers, was generated. Via MiXCR, TCRdb re-called the PCR reads, giving one row per CDR3 protein. This sample has almost 500,000 distinct CDR3 sequences; roughly 10% occur once, and the top ten carry about 2%. The sequences come from PBMCs, collected before TCRalphabeta/CD19-depleted stem cell transplant. The receptors stem from a child aged 2-15 years with inherited bone marrow failure, due to receive a stem cell transplant.

This clonotype was detected only a few times. The genes are TRBV12-5 and TRBJ2-1, with D hard to call. Germline V gene lookup returns CDR1 LGHNT and CDR2 FRNRAP. This CDR3 comprises 14 residues. The V and J ends lost 2 bases and 4 bases respectively, with 9 bases between them. The CDR3: CASGLMTAYNEQFF. In DNA, the CDR3 is TGTGCTAGTGGTTTGATGACGGCATACAATGAGCAGTTCTTC.

This clonotype was recorded at least ten times. The CDR3 bases are TGTGCCAGCAGCAAGCTGGCGGTGACCTACGAGCAGTACTTC. It is translated as CASSKLAVTYEQYF. The chain carries TRBV6-1 and TRBJ2-7; D not resolved. The CDR3 covers 14 residues. Trimming removed 6 bases from V and 2 bases from J, with 14 bases in between. The germline CDR1 and CDR2 sequences are MNHNS and SASEGT.

The V call is TRBV5-1, the J call TRBJ2-3; D may be TRBD2 (6 bases). The V gene lost 0 bases and the J gene lost 2 bases, with 13 bases spanning the gap. CDR3 length equals 16 residues. Looked up from germline, CDR1 is SGHRS and CDR2 is YFSETQ. In nucleotides, the CDR3 is TGCGCCAGCAGCTTGGGTCTAGTGGGACTCACAGATACGCAGTATTTT. It encodes CASSLGLVGLTDTQYF.

This clonotype was detected many times. This rearrangement joins TRBV10-3 to TRBJ1-2; D not resolved. This CDR3 has 12 amino acids. The germline gives CDR1 ENHRY, CDR2 SYGVKD. V gave up 6 bases and J gave up 7 bases, with 12 bases separating them. The DNA of the CDR3 is TGTGCCATCAGCGACGGCCCGAGTGGCTACACCTTC. It is translated as CAISDGPSGYTF.

V usage is TRBV12-3 or TRBV12-4 and J usage is TRBJ2-7; 14 bases are shared with TRBD2. The CDR3 has 19 residues. V lost 0 bases to trimming and J lost 2 bases; unmatched junction nucleotides: 9. The CDR3 nucleotides are TGTGCCAGCAGTTTAGCCCCGAGGACTAGCGGGAGGCGGACCTACGAGCAGTACTTC. Its translation: CASSLAPRTSGRRTYEQYF.

This clonotype showed up just a few times. The CDR3: CASSLGGSYSEQYF. The CDR3 bases are TGTGCCAGCAGCTTAGGCGGGAGTTATTCCGAGCAGTACTTC. The chain employs TRBV7-2 and TRBJ2-7, with 7 positions matching TRBD2. The CDR3 has 14 amino acids. The V segment lost 1 base and the J segment 6 bases; nucleotides outside the gene matches: 6. Germline V gene sequence: CDR1 SGHTA, CDR2 FQGNSA.

This clonotype has a count of ten or more. The V and J genes are TRBV7-9 and TRBJ2-1; D unclear. CDR1 SEHNR and CDR2 FQNEAQ come from the germline V gene (reference sequence). The V end lost 3 bases, the J end lost 8 bases, and 8 bases lay between the germline ends. CDR3 length: 12 residues. The CDR3, as DNA: TGTGCCAGCAGCTTTAACTTTTATGAGCAGTTCTTC. Amino acids: CASSFNFYEQFF.

On this clonotype itself: One base away lies a much larger clone, so this may be a sequencing read error. The gene calls are TRBV5-1 and TRBJ2-7; 9 nucleotides line up with TRBD1. CDR1 is SGHRS and CDR2 is YFSETQ in the germline V gene. The length of the CDR3 is 14 residues. CDR3 DNA sequence: TGCGCCAGCAGCTGGGACAGGGCCACCTACGAGCGGTACTTC. It encodes CASSWDRATYERYF.

This clonotype was observed many times. The CDR3 is CASSFSGQGYNEQFF. In nucleotides, the CDR3 is TGTGCCAGTAGCTTCTCGGGACAGGGATACAATGAGCAGTTCTTC. The rearrangement links TRBV19 to TRBJ2-1, with 9 bases fitting TRBD1. V trimming: 6 bases; J trimming: 4 bases; junction bases outside the gene matches: 7. Germline V gene lookup returns CDR1 LNHDA and CDR2 SQIVND (reference sequence). The CDR3 spans 15 residues.

This clonotype was recorded many times. The CDR3 nucleotides are TGCAGCGTTCTCGGGGCCTACACTGAAGCTTTCTTT. Amino acids: CSVLGAYTEAFF. The genes are TRBV29-1 and TRBJ1-1; the D gene is possibly TRBD1 (5 bases). V dropped 5 bases and J dropped 3 bases, with 10 bases sitting between them. Looked up from germline, CDR1 is SQVTM and CDR2 is ANQGSEA. The length of the CDR3 is 12 residues.

This clonotype was counted ten times or more. J is TRBJ1-4 and V is TRBV21-1. TRBV21-1 is a listed pseudogene. This CDR3 spans 13 amino acids. The CDR3 loop is CARLRAGNEKLFF. CDR3 in DNA: TGTGCCAGGCTGAGGGCAGGAAACGAAAAACTGTTTTTT.

This clonotype was seen ten or more times. This sequence joins TRBV28 and TRBJ2-1; 12 nucleotides align to TRBD2. V shed 9 bases, J shed 7 bases, and the junction held 7 bases outside the gene matches. CDR3 length: 14 amino acids. Germline V gene data show CDR1 as MDHEN and CDR2 as SYDVKM. The CDR3 protein is CASRLAGVRNEQFF. DNA for the CDR3: TGTGCCAGTAGACTAGCGGGAGTAAGGAATGAGCAGTTCTTC.

This clonotype was counted many times. This may stem from a read error, because a much larger clone lies one nucleotide away. The rearrangement uses TRBV12-3 or TRBV12-4 and TRBJ1-1; TRBD1 matches at 7 bases. Trimming at V came to 6 bases and at J to 0 bases, leaving 7 bases not matched to a gene. This CDR3 region has 15 residues. This CDR3 reads CASSLTQGMNTEAFF. In DNA form, the CDR3 reads TGTGCCAGCAGCTTAACACAGGGGATGAACACTGAAGCTTTCTTT.

This clonotype has at least ten counts. The rearrangement links TRBV7-9 to TRBJ2-1, with D perhaps TRBD2 (6 bases). V dropped 4 bases and J dropped 4 bases, with 20 bases sitting between them. This CDR3 has 17 amino acids. Germline CDR1 is SEHNR and CDR2 is FQNEAQ (reference sequence). Written as DNA, the CDR3 is TGTGCCAGCAGCTCTTTTGGGCCGGGAGATAAATACAATGAGCAGTTCTTC. This codes for CASSSFGPGDKYNEQFF.

This clonotype has ten or more counts. The chain joins TRBV6-2 or TRBV6-3 to TRBJ2-7; weak D call: TRBD2 (6 bases). The germline CDR1 and CDR2 sequences are MNHEY and SVGEGT. This CDR3 contains 14 residues. Trimming stripped 6 bases from V and 6 bases from J, with 18 bases between. For the CDR3, the DNA is TGTGCCAGCAGCTCTCTAAGGCGGGGAGGCGAGCAGTACTTC. Protein sequence: CASSSLRRGGEQYF.

As regards this clonotype: Being one base from a much bigger clone, this may be a read error. The chain recombines TRBV12-3 or TRBV12-4 with TRBJ2-1; tentative D call: TRBD1 (5 bases). This CDR3 is built from 11 residues. The V end was cut by 7 bases, the J end by 12 bases, with 13 bases between. CDR3 DNA sequence: TGTGCCAGCACCCCCAGGGTCAGGCAGTTCTTC. Residues: CASTPRVRQFF.

This clonotype was counted ten times or more. The chain joins TRBV20-1 to TRBJ2-1; 8 bases map to TRBD1. Germline trimming cut 0 bases from V and 1 base from J; bases unmatched to any gene: 8. CDR1 and CDR2 from the germline V gene are DFQATT and SNEGSKA (reference sequence). The CDR3 loop spans 17 amino acids. The chain's CDR3 is CSARDRDRDRSYNEQFF. As DNA, the CDR3 is TGCAGTGCTAGAGATCGTGACAGGGACAGGTCCTACAATGAGCAGTTCTTC.

This clonotype was counted ten times or more. V usage is TRBV7-2 and J usage is TRBJ2-7; 7 positions agree with TRBD2. The trim removed 3 bases at V and 2 bases at J, leaving 7 bases unmatched. CDR1 and CDR2 (germline): SGHTA, FQGNSA. The CDR3 runs to 15 residues. The CDR3 nucleotides read TGTGCCAGCAGCTTTCTATCTAGCGGAGCCTACGAGCAGTACTTC. It codes for CASSFLSSGAYEQYF.

This clonotype has at least ten counts. The rearrangement uses TRBV9 and TRBJ2-4, with no clear D. The CDR3 spans 11 residues. Trimming took 7 bases from V and 4 from J, leaving 6 bases between them. CDR1 and CDR2 (germline): SGDLS, YYNGEE. The CDR3 loop reads CASYSKNIQYF. The CDR3 DNA is TGTGCCAGCTACAGTAAAAACATTCAGTACTTC. Filled out from reference TRBV9 and TRBJ2-4, the complete variable domain reads DSGVTQTPKHLITATGQRVTLRCSPRSGDLSVYWYQQSLDQGLQFLIQYYNGEERAKGNILERFSAQQFPDLHSELNLSSLELGDSALYFCASYSKNIQYFGAGTRLSVL.

The V call is TRBV5-1, the J call TRBJ2-3; the match to TRBD2 covers 8 bases. The CDR3 totals 15 residues. J was trimmed by 5 bases and V by 0 bases; bases with no gene match: 5. In germline, CDR1 is SGHRS, CDR2 YFSETQ. The CDR3 region has the DNA TGCGCCAGCAGCTTGGTCGGGACTAGTGGAGATACGCAGTATTTT. Translating gives CASSLVGTSGDTQYF.

This clonotype has at least ten counts. The CDR3 DNA follows: TGTGCCAGCAGCGGTCACTTCCGGGACAGGGTACAAGGCTACACCTTC. It encodes CASSGHFRDRVQGYTF. The chain carries TRBV9 and TRBJ1-2; 9 bases are shared with TRBD1. This CDR3 has 16 residues. V trimming: 3 bases; J trimming: 8 bases; junction bases outside the gene matches: 14. In germline, CDR1 is SGDLS, CDR2 YYNGEE.

This clonotype was counted a few times. The V and J genes are TRBV7-2 and TRBJ2-5, with 7 bases matching TRBD2. Germline V gene data show CDR1 as SGHTA and CDR2 as FQGNSA. This CDR3 has 14 residues. V shed 4 bases, J shed 5 bases, and the junction held 7 bases outside the gene matches. CDR3 sequence: CASSSAWGGETQYF. CDR3 nucleotides: TGTGCCAGCAGCTCGGCGTGGGGGGGTGAGACCCAGTACTTC. The complete variable domain, with remaining parts taken from reference TRBV7-2 and TRBJ2-5, reads GAGVSQSPSNKVTEKGKDVELRCDPISGHTALYWYRQSLGQGLEFLIYFQGNSAPDKSGLPSDRFSAERTGGSVSTLTIQRTQQEDSAVYLCASSSAWGGETQYFGPGTRLLVL.

There are a few counts of this clonotype. This sequence joins TRBV20-1 and TRBJ2-1; 9 positions agree with TRBD1. Trimming cost V 6 bases and J 5 bases; bases outside gene matches: 5. Germline lookup yields CDR1 DFQATT and CDR2 SNEGSKA (reference sequence). The CDR3 totals 13 residues. The CDR3 region has the DNA TGCAGTGCCCAACAGGGGGCCGACAATGAGCAGTTCTTC. Amino acids: CSAQQGADNEQFF.

This clonotype was counted only a few times. The chain carries TRBV28 and TRBJ2-1; the D gene is possibly TRBD2 (5 bases). CDR1 and CDR2 from the germline V gene are MDHEN and SYDVKM. The germline V and J ends were trimmed by 3 bases and 8 bases, with 11 bases remaining between them. The CDR3 has 13 residues. CDR3 in DNA: TGTGCCAGCAGTTTTGTAGGGCGGGATGAGCAGTTCTTC. Its protein product is CASSFVGRDEQFF.

Concerning this clonotype: A junction end diverges from the germline sequence, so it may reflect a read error. The chain couples TRBV2 to TRBJ2-6; the D gene is possibly TRBD1 (6 bases). CDR1 and CDR2 from the germline V gene are SNHLY and FYNNEI. This CDR3 is 18 amino acids long. The CDR3 region is CTSSHPGTLSSGANVLTF. DNA of the CDR3: TGTACCAGCAGTCATCCCGGGACACTCAGCTCTGGGGCCAACGTCCTGACTTTC.

As for this clonotype: One base away lies a much larger clone, so this may be a sequencing read error. V usage is TRBV4-1 and J usage is TRBJ2-1, with 10 nucleotides matching TRBD2. The CDR3 runs 19 residues. Trimming cost V 2 bases and J 9 bases; bases outside gene matches: 19. Per the germline V gene, CDR1 is MGHRA and CDR2 is YSYEKL. Here the CDR3 DNA reads TGCGCCAGCAGCCAACTTTACCTAGCGGGGGTCGGTAAAAGGGGTGAGCAGTTCTTC. This encodes CASSQLYLAGVGKRGEQFF.

This clonotype has only a few counts. This chain links TRBV12-3 or TRBV12-4 with TRBJ2-1, with D tentatively TRBD2 (5 bases). V was pared by 6 bases and J by 9 bases, with 27 bases between. The CDR3 has 17 residues. As DNA, the CDR3 is TGTGCCAGCAGCCCCAATTCGGACTGGGCAGGAAAGAGTGAGCAGTTCTTC. Amino acids: CASSPNSDWAGKSEQFF.